These T cell receptor beta chains were read from a single sample in a study of Ad26.COV2.S vaccination and SARS-CoV-2 variants. The assay was immunoSEQ multiplex PCR, and TCRdb's table has in-frame clones only and misses some. Seen here are about 220,000 clones, 88% observed once, and the top ten hold approximately 12%. The sample consisted of peripheral blood, taken in a trial of Ad26.COV2.S vaccine versus placebo. All receptors come from a person between 18 and 60 years old who received the Ad26.COV2.S COVID-19 vaccine or a placebo. CDR3s include the opening cysteine and the closing phenylalanine or tryptophan. D genes are given only for firm matches. Some rows have no size entry. The others give once, few or many, or a class for an expanded clone.

d_gene: TRBD2
j_gene: TRBJ2-7
abundance: NA
v_gene: TRBV4-1
CDR3aa: CASSPLGGGPPYEQYF
CDR3nt: TGCGCCAGCAGCCCCCTCGGGGGAGGGCCGCCCTACGAGCAGTACTTC

d_gene: NA
j_gene: TRBJ1-6
abundance: NA
v_gene: TRBV28
CDR3aa: CASSFSGGASSPLHF
CDR3nt: TGTGCCAGCAGTTTCTCCGGGGGCGCGAGCTCACCCCTCCACTTT

d_gene: NA
j_gene: TRBJ2-3
abundance: NA
v_gene: TRBV16
CDR3aa: CASSRTASTDTQYF
CDR3nt: TGTGCCAGCAGCCGGACAGCTAGCACAGATACGCAGTATTTT

d_gene: NA
j_gene: TRBJ2-7
abundance: NA
v_gene: TRBV28
CDR3aa: CASSPAGGTYEQYF
CDR3nt: TGTGCCAGCAGTCCGGCAGGGGGGACCTACGAGCAGTACTTC

d_gene: TRBD1
j_gene: TRBJ2-7
abundance: NA
v_gene: TRBV6-5
CDR3aa: CASRRTGGSEQYF
CDR3nt: TGTGCCAGCAGAAGGACAGGGGGCTCCGAGCAGTACTTC

d_gene: NA
j_gene: TRBJ1-2
abundance: NA
v_gene: TRBV7-2
CDR3aa: CASSFLQEYYGYTF
CDR3nt: TGTGCCAGCAGCTTCCTACAGGAATACTATGGCTACACCTTC

d_gene: NA
j_gene: TRBJ1-2
abundance: NA
v_gene: TRBV19
CDR3aa: CASSIGTDLYGYTF
CDR3nt: TGTGCCAGTAGTATAGGGACAGACCTCTATGGCTACACCTTC

d_gene: NA
j_gene: TRBJ2-2
abundance: NA
v_gene: TRBV12-3/TRBV12-4
CDR3aa: CASSLSVGGELFF
CDR3nt: TGTGCCAGCAGTTTATCGGTCGGCGGGGAGCTGTTTTTT

d_gene: NA
j_gene: TRBJ2-2
abundance: NA
v_gene: TRBV28
CDR3aa: CASKLGETGELFF
CDR3nt: TGTGCCAGCAAATTGGGGGAGACCGGGGAGCTGTTTTTT

d_gene: TRBD1
j_gene: TRBJ1-1
abundance: NA
v_gene: TRBV4-3
CDR3aa: CASSQDGTENTEAFF
CDR3nt: TGCGCCAGCAGCCAAGATGGGACAGAGAACACTGAAGCTTTCTTT

d_gene: NA
j_gene: TRBJ1-2
abundance: NA
v_gene: TRBV6-1
CDR3aa: CASSEVWGTNYGYTF
CDR3nt: TGTGCCAGCAGTGAAGTCTGGGGGACTAACTATGGCTACACCTTC

d_gene: NA
j_gene: TRBJ1-1
abundance: NA
v_gene: TRBV18
CDR3aa: CASSELGNSEAFF
CDR3nt: TGTGCCAGCTCAGAATTAGGGAATTCAGAAGCTTTCTTT

d_gene: NA
j_gene: TRBJ1-2
abundance: few
v_gene: TRBV15
CDR3aa: CATSPTGQTTYGYTF
CDR3nt: TGTGCCACCAGCCCCACGGGGCAGACAACCTATGGCTACACCTTC

d_gene: TRBD2
j_gene: TRBJ2-3
abundance: NA
v_gene: TRBV7-9
CDR3aa: CASSFRLAGGLDTQYF
CDR3nt: TGTGCCAGCAGCTTCAGACTAGCGGGGGGTTTAGATACGCAGTATTTT

d_gene: NA
j_gene: TRBJ1-3
abundance: NA
v_gene: TRBV6-6
CDR3aa: CASSYSTLGSGNTIYF
CDR3nt: TGTGCCAGCAGTTACTCGACGCTCGGCTCTGGAAACACCATATATTTT

d_gene: NA
j_gene: TRBJ1-2
abundance: NA
v_gene: TRBV12-3/TRBV12-4
CDR3aa: CASSSGGGGYTF
CDR3nt: TGTGCCAGCAGCTCCGGGGGGGGCGGCTACACCTTC

d_gene: NA
j_gene: TRBJ2-1
abundance: NA
v_gene: TRBV27
CDR3aa: CASSLFGASEVGTSNEQFF
CDR3nt: TGTGCCAGCAGTTTATTTGGGGCCTCGGAGGTTGGTACGAGCAATGAGCAGTTCTTC

d_gene: NA
j_gene: TRBJ1-5
abundance: NA
v_gene: TRBV28
CDR3aa: CASSLSQGSQPQHF
CDR3nt: TGTGCCAGCAGTTTATCCCAGGGTAGTCAGCCCCAGCATTTT

d_gene: TRBD1
j_gene: TRBJ1-4
abundance: NA
v_gene: TRBV3-1/TRBV3-2
CDR3aa: CASSRRTGGAGEKLFF
CDR3nt: TGTGCCAGCAGCCGCCGGACAGGGGGCGCCGGTGAAAAACTGTTTTTT

d_gene: NA
j_gene: TRBJ1-2
abundance: once
v_gene: TRBV3-1/TRBV3-2
CDR3aa: CASTRVDGYGYTF
CDR3nt: TGTGCCAGCACGAGGGTTGACGGTTATGGCTACACCTTC

d_gene: TRBD2
j_gene: TRBJ2-5
abundance: NA
v_gene: TRBV28
CDR3aa: CASSPGTSGLRGETQYF
CDR3nt: TGTGCCAGCAGTCCCGGGACTAGCGGGTTACGAGGGGAGACCCAGTACTTC

d_gene: NA
j_gene: TRBJ1-2
abundance: once
v_gene: TRBV3-1/TRBV3-2
CDR3aa: CASSQAQGLYGYTF
CDR3nt: TGTGCCAGCAGCCAAGCTCAGGGACTTTATGGCTACACCTTC

d_gene: NA
j_gene: TRBJ2-7
abundance: NA
v_gene: TRBV7-8
CDR3aa: CASSFYSRGSEQYF
CDR3nt: TGTGCCAGCAGCTTCTATTCCCGGGGGAGCGAGCAGTACTTC

d_gene: NA
j_gene: TRBJ1-4
abundance: NA
v_gene: TRBV30
CDR3aa: CAWTRSGGTNEKLFF
CDR3nt: TGTGCCTGGACCCGTTCCGGGGGAACTAATGAAAAACTGTTTTTT

d_gene: NA
j_gene: TRBJ2-2
abundance: NA
v_gene: TRBV5-5
CDR3aa: CASSLSWDGYTGELFF
CDR3nt: TGTGCCAGCAGCTTGTCGTGGGACGGATATACCGGGGAGCTGTTTTTT

d_gene: TRBD2
j_gene: TRBJ2-1
abundance: NA
v_gene: TRBV5-6
CDR3aa: CASSVVEPSGVGYNEQFF
CDR3nt: TGTGCCAGCAGCGTAGTGGAACCTAGCGGGGTGGGCTACAATGAGCAGTTCTTC